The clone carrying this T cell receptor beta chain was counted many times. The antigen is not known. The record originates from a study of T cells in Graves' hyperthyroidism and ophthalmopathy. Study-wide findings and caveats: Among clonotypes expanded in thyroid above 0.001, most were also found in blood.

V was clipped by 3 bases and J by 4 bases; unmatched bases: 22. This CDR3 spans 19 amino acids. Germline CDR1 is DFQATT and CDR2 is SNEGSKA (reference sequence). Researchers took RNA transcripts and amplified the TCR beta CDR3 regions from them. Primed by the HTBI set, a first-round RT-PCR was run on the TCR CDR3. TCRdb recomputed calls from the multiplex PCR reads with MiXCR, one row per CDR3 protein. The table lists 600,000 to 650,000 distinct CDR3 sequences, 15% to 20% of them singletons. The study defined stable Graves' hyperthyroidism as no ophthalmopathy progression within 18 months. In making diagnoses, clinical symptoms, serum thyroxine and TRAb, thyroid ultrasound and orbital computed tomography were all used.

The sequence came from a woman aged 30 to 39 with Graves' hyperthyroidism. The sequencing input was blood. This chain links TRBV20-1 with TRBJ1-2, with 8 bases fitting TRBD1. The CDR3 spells CSARNGQGGIITNPYGYTF. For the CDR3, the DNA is TGCAGTGCTAGGAATGGACAGGGCGGAATAATTACCAATCCCTATGGCTACACCTTC.